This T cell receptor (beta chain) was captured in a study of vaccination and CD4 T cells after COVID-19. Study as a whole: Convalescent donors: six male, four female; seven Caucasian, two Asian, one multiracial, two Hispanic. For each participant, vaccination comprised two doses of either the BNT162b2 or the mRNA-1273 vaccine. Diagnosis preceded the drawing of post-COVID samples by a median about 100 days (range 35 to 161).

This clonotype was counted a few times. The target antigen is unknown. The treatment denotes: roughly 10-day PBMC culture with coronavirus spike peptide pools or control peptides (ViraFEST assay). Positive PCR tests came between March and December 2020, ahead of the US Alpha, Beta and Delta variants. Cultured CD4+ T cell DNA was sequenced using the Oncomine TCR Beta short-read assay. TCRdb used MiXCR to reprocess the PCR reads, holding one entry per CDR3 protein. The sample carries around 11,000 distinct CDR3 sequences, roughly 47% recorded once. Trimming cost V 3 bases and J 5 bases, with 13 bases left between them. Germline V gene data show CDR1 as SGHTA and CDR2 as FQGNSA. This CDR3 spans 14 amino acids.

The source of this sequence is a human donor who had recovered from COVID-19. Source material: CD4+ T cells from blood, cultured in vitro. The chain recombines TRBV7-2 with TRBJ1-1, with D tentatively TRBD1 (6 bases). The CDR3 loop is CASSFGSTGTEAFF. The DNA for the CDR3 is TGTGCCAGCAGCTTTGGGTCCACAGGGACTGAAGCTTTCTTT.